This TCR beta chain was retrieved from a study of chemoradiotherapy in HPV16-positive cancers. Samples were taken several times over chemoradiotherapy. The assay was immunoSEQ multiplex PCR, and TCRdb's table has in-frame clones only and misses some. The sample comprises 3,900 or so clones, roughly 91% of which are singletons, and 4.1% rests with the top ten. V was cut by 0 bases and J by 0 bases, with 15 bases left in between. CDR1 is GTSNPN and CDR2 is SVGIG in the germline V gene (reference sequence). The CDR3 contains 16 residues. The V call is TRBV30, the J call TRBJ2-7; no firm D call. The origin of this receptor is a human donor with HPV-associated anogenital cancer. This specimen was tumor tissue, taken from a patient who underwent chemoradiotherapy. In nucleotides, the CDR3 is TGTGCCTGGAGTGTAGTATGGCAGGCCGTCTCCTACGAGCAGTACTTC. Protein product: CAWSVVWQAVSYEQYF.